The 19 T cell receptor beta chains in this list originate from one sample, sequenced in a study of regulatory T cells in long-lasting Graves disease. Sequencing libraries for TCR beta were prepared with iRepertoire HTBI primers and Arm-PCR of CDR3 regions. TCRdb analysed the multiplex PCR reads with MiXCR anew, one entry per CDR3 protein. The table shows about half a million distinct CDR3 sequences, with 12% occurring only once. As for time point: newly diagnosed GD, antithyroid drugs for less than 3 months. From RNA extracted from PBMCs, the TCR library was made. The same data also contributed to another study, on T cells in Graves' hyperthyroidism and ophthalmopathy.

This specimen was peripheral blood mononuclear cells (PBMCs), taken at new diagnosis, from a patient treated with antithyroid drugs. The receptors were gathered from a woman in her 30s with Graves disease.

The J gene is TRBJ1-1, the V gene TRBV4-1; 11 bases map to TRBD1. The CDR3 covers 17 residues. V gave up 3 bases and J gave up 3 bases; unmatched junction bases: 9. CDR1 is MGHRA, CDR2 YSYEKL, per germline. The CDR3 loop reads CASSQYLGQGAYTEAFF. The CDR3 nucleotides are TGCGCCAGCAGCCAGTATCTCGGACAGGGGGCGTACACTGAAGCTTTCTTT.

As for this clonotype: A read error may be the cause here, since a much bigger clone is one base away. The chain employs TRBV5-5 and TRBJ2-3; a possible D gene is TRBD2 (5 bases). In germline, CDR1 is SGHKS, CDR2 YYEKEE (reference sequence). The CDR3 consists of 15 residues. The CDR3 sequence: CASSYSSAVTDRQYF. CDR3 nucleotide sequence: TGTGCCAGCAGTTACTCTTCAGCGGTCACAGATAGGCAGTATTTT.

With regard to this clonotype: At one end, the junction sequence differs from germline, possibly due to a read error. V is TRBV10-3 and J is TRBJ2-6, with no clear D. Germline lookup yields CDR1 ENHRY and CDR2 SYGVKD. This CDR3 is built from 15 residues. CDR3 region: CATSPLPGGANVLTF. DNA of the CDR3: TGTGCCACCAGTCCCCTGCCTGGTGGGGCCAACGTCCTGACTTTC.

This chain links TRBV19 with TRBJ2-2, with 7 bases identical to TRBD1. This CDR3 spans 15 amino acids. Germline CDR1 is LNHDA and CDR2 is SQIVND (reference sequence). The trim removed 5 bases at V and 5 bases at J, leaving 8 bases unmatched. Written as DNA, the CDR3 is TGTGCCAGTAGTCCCCGGGACAGTAGAACCGGGGAGCTGTTTTTT. Translating it yields CASSPRDSRTGELFF.

This clonotype was counted many times. The gene calls are TRBV10-3 and TRBJ1-1, with a weak D call TRBD1 (5 bases). Trimming cost V 3 bases and J 4 bases, with 12 bases left between them. This CDR3 contains 14 residues. CDR1 and CDR2 (germline): ENHRY, SYGVKD. The CDR3 region has the DNA TGTGCCATCAGTGAATACGGGGCTGGCACTGAAGCTTTCTTT. Its protein product is CAISEYGAGTEAFF.

This clonotype has ten or more counts. This chain uses TRBV6-1 with TRBJ1-2; tentative D call: TRBD1 (5 bases). CDR1 is MNHNS and CDR2 is SASEGT in the germline V gene. The germline V and J ends were trimmed by 2 bases and 8 bases, with 12 bases remaining between them. The CDR3 has 13 amino acids. The CDR3 here is CASSESGEKGYTF. Here the CDR3 DNA reads TGTGCCAGCAGTGAATCGGGGGAAAAGGGCTACACCTTC.

In its sample, this clonotype was seen many times. The chain couples TRBV6-1 to TRBJ1-5; 10 positions match TRBD1. The CDR3 has 13 amino acids. The germline V gene encodes CDR1 MNHNS and CDR2 SASEGT. V gave up 4 bases and J gave up 8 bases; unmatched junction bases: 2. The CDR3 DNA is TGTGCCAGCAGTGGGACAGGGGGGAAGCCCCAGCATTTT. Translated, it gives CASSGTGGKPQHF.

This clonotype has a count of ten or more. The chain links TRBV28 to TRBJ2-1; TRBD2 matches at 13 bases. The CDR3 consists of 17 residues. From germline, CDR1 is MDHEN and CDR2 SYDVKM. Germline trimming cut 5 bases from V and 7 bases from J; bases unmatched to any gene: 11. The CDR3 here is CASSPHGLAGVSNEQFF. As DNA, the CDR3 is TGTGCCAGCAGTCCCCACGGACTAGCGGGAGTTAGTAATGAGCAGTTCTTC.

This clonotype was seen a handful of times. J is TRBJ2-7 and V is TRBV27; the D gene is possibly TRBD2 (5 bases). This CDR3 has 17 amino acids. Trimming left V 5 bases short and J 2 bases short, with 22 bases between. Per germline, CDR1 MNHEY and CDR2 SMNVEV (reference sequence). The CDR3 region has the DNA TGTGCCAGCAGTCCCATTAGCGAGTTCCTCTTTGCCTACGAGCAGTACTTC. Protein product: CASSPISEFLFAYEQYF.

The chain is built from TRBV6-5 and TRBJ1-1, with D unclear. Germline V gene lookup returns CDR1 MNHEY and CDR2 SVGAGI. The V and J ends lost 0 bases and 0 bases respectively, with 8 bases between them. This CDR3 is 15 amino acids long. The CDR3 sequence: CASSYSGDLNTEAFF. The CDR3 region has the DNA TGTGCCAGCAGTTACTCGGGAGATCTGAACACTGAAGCTTTCTTT.

In its sample, this clonotype was seen many times. V gene TRBV11-2 combines with J gene TRBJ2-3; perhaps D is TRBD1 or TRBD2 (6 bases each). CDR1 and CDR2 from the germline V gene are SGHAT and FQNNGV. The V end lost 4 bases, the J end lost 5 bases, and 16 bases lay between the germline ends. The CDR3 sequence is 15 residues long. CDR3 in amino acids: CASSSIRGVQDTQYF. The CDR3 nucleotides read TGTGCCAGCAGCTCCATTAGGGGGGTACAAGATACGCAGTATTTT.

The V gene is TRBV7-9, the J gene TRBJ1-2; D may be TRBD1 (5 bases). The CDR3 covers 14 residues. Germline values: CDR1 SEHNR, CDR2 FQNEAQ (reference sequence). Trimming took off 5 bases at V and 5 bases at J, with 15 bases between the two ends. The CDR3 spells CASSPSRDGYGYTF. CDR3 sequence (DNA): TGTGCCAGCAGCCCCTCCAGGGATGGTTATGGCTACACCTTC. Looking up the rest from reference TRBV7-9 and TRBJ1-2 gives the full variable domain: DTGVSQNPRHKITKRGQNVTFRCDPISEHNRLYWYRQTLGQGPEFLTYFQNEAQLEKSRLLSDRFSAERPKGSFSTLEIQRTEQGDSAMYLCASSPSRDGYGYTFGSGTRLTVV.

This clonotype was detected a few times. DNA for the CDR3: TGTGCCAGCAGCGTAGAGGCTAGCCCGACCGGGGAGCTGTTTTTT. This sequence encodes CASSVEASPTGELFF. The V call is TRBV9, the J call TRBJ2-2, with a tentative D call TRBD2 (5 bases). Trimming shortened V by 0 bases and J by 5 bases, and 11 bases separated the two germline ends. Germline loops: CDR1 SGDLS, CDR2 YYNGEE. The CDR3 contains 15 residues.

This clonotype has more than one count but fewer than ten. The V gene is TRBV6-9, the J gene TRBJ1-5; no clear D. The CDR3 spans 12 residues. Trimming pared 3 bases from V and 6 bases from J, leaving 6 bases between. The V gene's germline CDR1 is MNHGY and CDR2 SVAAGI. The CDR3 sequence: CASSYETQPQHF. CDR3 DNA sequence: TGTGCCAGCAGTTACGAGACTCAGCCCCAGCATTTT.

This clonotype came up a few times. This sequence joins TRBV19 and TRBJ2-3; no firm D call. CDR1 is LNHDA, CDR2 SQIVND, per germline (reference sequence). The CDR3 length is 15 residues. V lost 7 bases and J 0 bases, leaving 14 bases between the germline ends. The CDR3 region is CASTRGESSTDTQYF. For the CDR3, the DNA is TGTGCCAGTACGCGTGGTGAGTCTAGCACAGATACGCAGTATTTT. Combining the CDR3 with reference TRBV19 and TRBJ2-3 gives the whole variable domain DGGITQSPKYLFRKEGQNVTLSCEQNLNHDAMYWYRQDPGQGLRLIYYSQIVNDFQKGDIAEGYSVSREKKESFPLTVTSAQKNPTAFYLCASTRGESSTDTQYFGPGTRLTVL.

To note about this clonotype: A read error likely explains this, since a far larger clone differs by one base. The chain couples TRBV6-1 to TRBJ1-1; 11 positions match TRBD1. Germline CDR1 MNHNS, CDR2 SASEGT. This CDR3 contains 13 residues. The CDR3 region has the DNA TGTGCCAACAGTGGGACAGGGGGCACTGAAGCTTTCTTT. It specifies CANSGTGGTEAFF.

This clonotype was found many times. The rearrangement uses TRBV28 and TRBJ2-7; 7 bases line up with TRBD2. The CDR3 runs 14 residues. The germline V gene encodes CDR1 MDHEN and CDR2 SYDVKM. V dropped 4 bases and J dropped 6; count of bases not matched to a gene: 9. CDR3 sequence: CASSSGEGSREQYF. The DNA of the CDR3 is TGTGCCAGCAGTTCCGGGGAGGGGAGTCGCGAGCAGTACTTC.

This clonotype was seen many times. This chain links TRBV19 with TRBJ2-4, with a weak D call TRBD1 (6 bases). Germline CDR1 LNHDA, CDR2 SQIVND (reference sequence). V lost 3 bases, J lost 7 bases, and 13 bases lay in between. The CDR3 is 14 residues long. The CDR3 here is CASSISQGWNIQYF. In DNA, the CDR3 is TGTGCCAGTAGTATCTCACAGGGATGGAACATTCAGTACTTC.

This clonotype occurred many times. The rearrangement links TRBV30 to TRBJ2-7; a weak D match, TRBD1 (5 bases). V was shortened by 0 bases and J by 6 bases, with 6 bases between the two germline ends. There are 11 residues in the CDR3. Germline V CDR1 and CDR2: GTSNPN, SVGIG (reference sequence). Here the CDR3 DNA reads TGTGCCTGGAGTGTAAGGGGCGAGCAGTACTTC. Translating it yields CAWSVRGEQYF. Supplemented by reference TRBV30 and TRBJ2-7, the full variable domain reads SQTIHQWPATLVQPVGSPLSLECTVEGTSNPNLYWYRQAAGRGLQLLFYSVGIGQISSEVPQNLSASRPQDRQFILSSKKLLLSDSGFYLCAWSVRGEQYFGPGTRLTVT.